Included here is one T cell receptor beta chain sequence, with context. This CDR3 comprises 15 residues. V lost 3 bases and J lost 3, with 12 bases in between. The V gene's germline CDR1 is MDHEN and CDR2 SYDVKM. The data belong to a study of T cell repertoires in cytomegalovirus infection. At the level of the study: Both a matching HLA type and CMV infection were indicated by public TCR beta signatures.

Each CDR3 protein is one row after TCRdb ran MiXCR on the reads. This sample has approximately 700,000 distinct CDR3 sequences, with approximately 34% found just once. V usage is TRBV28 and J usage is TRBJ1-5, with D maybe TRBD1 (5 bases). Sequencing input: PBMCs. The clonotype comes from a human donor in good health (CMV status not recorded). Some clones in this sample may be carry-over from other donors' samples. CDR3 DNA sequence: TGTGCCAGCAGTTTTCGACAGACAATCAATCAGCCCCAGCATTTT. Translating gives CASSFRQTINQPQHF.